The 16 T cell receptor beta chains given below trace back to one sample, sequenced in a study of cytomegalovirus exposure and HLA in healthy donors. The repertoire was sequenced with immunoSEQ multiplex PCR; TCRdb's copy has only in-frame clones and lacks some. The data hold roughly 350,000 clones, with more than 80% observed a single time. The sequenced sample consisted of PBMCs. The receptors stem from a woman between 18 and 29 years old in good health and CMV-seronegative.

This clone has just one count. The chain uses TRBV27 and TRBJ2-6, with a weak D call TRBD1 (6 bases). V gave up 4 bases and J gave up 2 bases, with 6 bases separating them. The CDR3 has 14 amino acids. CDR1 MNHEY and CDR2 SMNVEV come from the germline V gene (reference sequence). DNA for the CDR3: TGTGCCAGCAGTTACAGGGCTGGGGCCAACGTCCTGACTTTC. This gives the protein CASSYRAGANVLTF.

Here the CDR3 reads CASSLDGANQPQHF. The CDR3 DNA is TGCGCCAGCAGCTTGGACGGTGCAAATCAGCCCCAGCATTTT. The rearrangement links TRBV5-1 to TRBJ1-5; the D is unclear. Germline CDR1 reads SGHRS; CDR2 reads YFSETQ. CDR3 length: 14 amino acids. Trimming took 0 bases from V and 4 from J, leaving 8 bases between them.

This clone was seen more than once but under ten times. The chain recombines TRBV18 with TRBJ1-3, with TRBD1 as a possible D gene (6 bases). Trimming took 3 bases from V and 0 from J, leaving 12 bases between them. CDR3 size: 16 residues. Per germline, CDR1 KGHSH and CDR2 LQKENI. For the CDR3, the DNA is TGTGCCAGCTCACCGCGACAGGCCGACTCTGGAAACACCATATATTTT. It specifies CASSPRQADSGNTIYF.

This clone was observed once. The rearrangement joins TRBV28 to TRBJ1-2; 7 positions agree with TRBD1. The CDR3 runs 12 residues. The trim removed 8 bases at V and 2 bases at J, leaving 2 bases unmatched. The germline V gene encodes CDR1 MDHEN and CDR2 SYDVKM. CDR3 in amino acids: CASSTGNYGYTF. The CDR3 region has the DNA TGTGCCAGCTCGACAGGGAACTATGGCTACACCTTC.

V usage is TRBV4-3 and J usage is TRBJ1-1, with D unresolved. Germline V CDR1 and CDR2: LGHNA, YSLEER. This CDR3 spans 15 amino acids. V lost 0 bases and J 0 bases, leaving 8 bases between the germline ends. The CDR3 is CASSQDRSLNTEAFF. As DNA, the CDR3 is TGCGCCAGCAGCCAAGATCGGTCGTTGAACACTGAAGCTTTCTTT.

J is TRBJ2-7 and V is TRBV7-9; D unclear. CDR1 is SEHNR, CDR2 FQNEAQ, per germline (reference sequence). The CDR3 sequence is 12 residues long. V was cut by 4 bases and J by 7 bases, with 11 bases left in between. The CDR3 nucleotides are TGTGCCAGCAGCTCACTTTTCAGGGAGCAGTACTTC. This gives the protein CASSSLFREQYF.

This chain joins TRBV4-1 and TRBJ2-7; maybe TRBD2 (6 bases). The germline V gene has CDR1 MGHRA and CDR2 YSYEKL. V was pared by 4 bases and J by 1 base, with 11 bases between. The CDR3 contains 14 residues. The DNA of the CDR3 is TGCGCCAGCAGCCTGGGGACTCCTTCCTACGAGCAGTACTTC. It is translated as CASSLGTPSYEQYF.

The chain uses TRBV5-8 and TRBJ1-5; D might be TRBD1 (6 bases). The CDR3 loop spans 16 amino acids. The germline gives CDR1 SGHTS, CDR2 YDEGEE. Deletions cut 3 bases from V and 2 bases from J, with 15 bases between. The CDR3 nucleotides are TGTGCCAGCAGCTACGGGAGGACAGCTGGCAATCAGCCCCAGCATTTT. Translating gives CASSYGRTAGNQPQHF.

The chain couples TRBV7-8 to TRBJ1-4, with a weak D call TRBD1 (5 bases). The CDR3 consists of 15 residues. V lost 5 bases to trimming and J lost 0 bases, with 10 bases between them. The germline CDR1 and CDR2 sequences are SGHVS and FQNEAQ. The DNA for the CDR3 is TGTGCCAGCAGCCGCGCAGGGCCAACTAATGAAAAACTGTTTTTT. Amino acid sequence: CASSRAGPTNEKLFF.

The rearrangement joins TRBV9 to TRBJ1-1; D is perhaps TRBD1 (5 bases). Germline-derived CDR1 and CDR2 are SGDLS and YYNGEE. Trimming cost V 0 bases and J 2 bases, with 11 bases left between them. This CDR3 has 15 amino acids. The chain's CDR3 is CASSVGRGSNTEAFF. The CDR3 DNA sequence: TGTGCCAGCAGCGTAGGTAGGGGTTCAAACACTGAAGCTTTCTTT.

This clone was observed a handful of times. V gene TRBV2 combines with J gene TRBJ1-5; TRBD1 matches 8 bases. Germline CDR1 is SNHLY and CDR2 is FYNNEI. With 3 bases clipped from V and 5 bases from J, the junction kept 6 bases outside the gene matches. The CDR3 runs to 15 residues. DNA for the CDR3: TGTGCCAGCAGTGAGCAGTCGACAGGGGATCAGCCCCAGCATTTT. This codes for CASSEQSTGDQPQHF. Full variable domain (remainder filled in from reference TRBV2 and TRBJ1-5): EPEVTQTPSHQVTQMGQEVILRCVPISNHLYFYWYRQILGQKVEFLVSFYNNEISEKSEIFDDQFSVERPDGSNFTLKIRSTKLEDSAMYFCASSEQSTGDQPQHFGDGTRLSIL.

V gene TRBV6-1 combines with J gene TRBJ1-1; D might be TRBD1 (5 bases). Germline V gene sequence: CDR1 MNHNS, CDR2 SASEGT. The CDR3 covers 12 residues. Trimming removed 6 bases from V and 3 bases from J, with 8 bases in between. DNA for the CDR3: TGTGCCAGCAGGAAGACAGACACTGAAGCTTTCTTT. Amino acid sequence: CASRKTDTEAFF.

In its sample, this clone was seen once. The chain joins TRBV30 to TRBJ2-3; TRBD2 matches at 11 bases. V gave up 3 bases and J gave up 2 bases; unmatched junction bases: 13. The CDR3 runs to 18 residues. The germline V gene has CDR1 GTSNPN and CDR2 SVGIG (reference sequence). The CDR3 nucleotides are TGTGCCTGGAGCCTTCGGGGGGCTAGCGGGAGGACCACAGATACGCAGTATTTT. It translates to CAWSLRGASGRTTDTQYF. The full variable domain, its missing parts supplied by reference TRBV30 and TRBJ2-3, is SQTIHQWPATLVQPVGSPLSLECTVEGTSNPNLYWYRQAAGRGLQLLFYSVGIGQISSEVPQNLSASRPQDRQFILSSKKLLLSDSGFYLCAWSLRGASGRTTDTQYFGPGTRLTVL.

The chain couples TRBV29-1 to TRBJ2-3, with D perhaps TRBD1 (5 bases). Trimming cost V 6 bases and J 0 bases, with 13 bases left between them. This CDR3 contains 14 residues. The germline V gene encodes CDR1 SQVTM and CDR2 ANQGSEA. CDR3 nucleotide sequence: TGCAGCGTCGAACAAGGGGCAAGCACAGATACGCAGTATTTT. Protein sequence: CSVEQGASTDTQYF.

The CDR3, as DNA: TGTGCCAGCAGCTTAAAACAGGGGGCAGATACGCAGTATTTT. This translates into CASSLKQGADTQYF. The rearrangement joins TRBV7-9 to TRBJ2-3; TRBD1 matches 8 bases. This CDR3 is built from 14 residues. CDR1 and CDR2 (germline): SEHNR, FQNEAQ (reference sequence). The ends lost 2 bases at V and 4 bases at J; junction bases unmatched: 2. The whole variable domain, filled in from reference TRBV7-9 and TRBJ2-3, reads DTGVSQNPRHKITKRGQNVTFRCDPISEHNRLYWYRQTLGQGPEFLTYFQNEAQLEKSRLLSDRFSAERPKGSFSTLEIQRTEQGDSAMYLCASSLKQGADTQYFGPGTRLTVL.

The chain is built from TRBV5-1 and TRBJ2-7, with 7 bases matching TRBD1. The CDR3 is 14 residues long. The germline V gene encodes CDR1 SGHRS and CDR2 YFSETQ. V shed 4 bases and J 5 bases; nucleotides not matched to a gene: 9. The CDR3 region is CASSLGQVAHEQYF. CDR3 DNA: TGCGCCAGCAGCCTAGGACAGGTTGCCCACGAGCAGTACTTC.